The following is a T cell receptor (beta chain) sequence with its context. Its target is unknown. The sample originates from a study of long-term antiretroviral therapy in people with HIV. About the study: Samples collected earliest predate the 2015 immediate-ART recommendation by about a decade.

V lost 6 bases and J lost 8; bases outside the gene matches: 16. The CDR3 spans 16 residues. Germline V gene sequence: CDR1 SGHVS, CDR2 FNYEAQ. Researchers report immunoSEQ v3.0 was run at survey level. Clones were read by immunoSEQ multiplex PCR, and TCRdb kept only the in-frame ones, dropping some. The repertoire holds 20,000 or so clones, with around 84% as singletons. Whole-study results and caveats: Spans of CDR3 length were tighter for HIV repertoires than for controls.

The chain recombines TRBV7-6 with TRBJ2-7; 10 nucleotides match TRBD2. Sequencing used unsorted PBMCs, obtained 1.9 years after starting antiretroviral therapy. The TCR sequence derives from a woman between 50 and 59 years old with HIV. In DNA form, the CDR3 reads TGTGCCAGCAGTCAGCGAGCGGGGGGGGGCCTCGATAAGCAGTACTTC. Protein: CASSQRAGGGLDKQYF.